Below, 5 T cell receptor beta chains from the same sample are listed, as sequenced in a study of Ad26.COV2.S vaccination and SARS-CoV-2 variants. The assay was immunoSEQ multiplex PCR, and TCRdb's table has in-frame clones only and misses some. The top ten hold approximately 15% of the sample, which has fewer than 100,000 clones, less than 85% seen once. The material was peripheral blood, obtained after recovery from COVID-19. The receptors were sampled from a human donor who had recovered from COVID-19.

CDR3 in DNA: TGTGCCAGCAGCCATACAGGGCGGAGCTCCTACAATGAGCAGTTCTTC. This encodes CASSHTGRSSYNEQFF. V usage is TRBV3-1 (or the pseudogene TRBV3-2) and J usage is TRBJ2-1; possible D gene TRBD1, 6 bases. Germline V gene data show CDR1 as LGHDT and CDR2 as YNNKEL (reference sequence). V gave up 3 bases and J gave up 0 bases, with 12 bases separating them. The length of the CDR3 is 16 residues.

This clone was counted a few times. The CDR3 protein is CASTRTGRNEQFF. CDR3 DNA: TGTGCCAGCACCAGGACAGGGCGAAATGAGCAGTTCTTC. The rearrangement uses TRBV28 and TRBJ2-1; 8 bases are a match to TRBD1. The CDR3 loop spans 13 amino acids. Germline V lookup: CDR1 MDHEN, CDR2 SYDVKM. V lost 7 bases, J lost 7 bases, and 6 bases stayed unmatched.

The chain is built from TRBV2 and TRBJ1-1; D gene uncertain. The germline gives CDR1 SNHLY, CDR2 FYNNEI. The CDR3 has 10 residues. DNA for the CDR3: TGTGCTACGAGTTTGGGTGAAGCTTTCTTT. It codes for CATSLGEAFF.

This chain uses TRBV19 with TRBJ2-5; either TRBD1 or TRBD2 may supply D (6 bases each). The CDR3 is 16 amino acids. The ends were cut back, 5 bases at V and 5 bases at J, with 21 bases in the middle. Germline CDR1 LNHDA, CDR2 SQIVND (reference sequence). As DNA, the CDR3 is TGTGCCAGTAGTGCGAACCTCCCCGGGGGCGCGGAGACCCAGTACTTC. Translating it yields CASSANLPGGAETQYF.

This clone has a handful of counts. The CDR3 DNA reads as TGCGCCAGCAGCCCCGGGGTAAGCAATGAGCAGTTCTTC. Translated: CASSPGVSNEQFF. The V and J genes are TRBV4-1 and TRBJ2-1; D is perhaps TRBD2 (5 bases). This CDR3 is built from 13 residues. CDR1 is MGHRA and CDR2 is YSYEKL in the germline V gene. Trimming took off 4 bases at V and 6 bases at J, with 10 bases between the two ends.